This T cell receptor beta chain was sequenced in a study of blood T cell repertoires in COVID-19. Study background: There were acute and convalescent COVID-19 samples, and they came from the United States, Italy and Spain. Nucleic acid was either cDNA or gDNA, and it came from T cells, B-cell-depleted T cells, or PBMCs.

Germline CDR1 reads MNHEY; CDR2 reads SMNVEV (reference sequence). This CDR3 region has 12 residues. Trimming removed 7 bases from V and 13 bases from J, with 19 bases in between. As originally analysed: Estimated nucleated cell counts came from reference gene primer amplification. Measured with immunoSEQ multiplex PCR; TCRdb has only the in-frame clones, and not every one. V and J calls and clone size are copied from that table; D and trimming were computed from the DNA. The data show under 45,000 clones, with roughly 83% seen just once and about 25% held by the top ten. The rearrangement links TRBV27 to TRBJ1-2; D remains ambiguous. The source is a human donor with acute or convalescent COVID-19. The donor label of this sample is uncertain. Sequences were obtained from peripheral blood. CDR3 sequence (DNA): TGTGCCAGCACTAGCGGTCCTTCGGCATCCACCTTC. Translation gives CASTSGPSASTF.